One sample yielded the 4 T cell receptor beta chains listed below, sequenced in a study of CD8 T cells in ankylosing spondylitis. MiXCR was run by TCRdb on the 5' RACE reads, yielding one entry per CDR3 protein. The sample consists of about 64,000 distinct CDR3 sequences, 6% to 8% of them appearing once. The source material was synovial fluid, either unsorted or a sorted T cell fraction (not recorded which). These receptor sequences come from a male donor with ankylosing spondylitis.

This clonotype has at least ten counts. This chain uses TRBV18 with TRBJ1-4, with D maybe TRBD1 (6 bases). V dropped 4 bases and J dropped 8 bases, with 11 bases sitting between them. This CDR3 is built from 13 residues. Germline V gene sequence: CDR1 KGHSH, CDR2 LQKENI. The CDR3 here is CASSRDNSEKLFF. CDR3 coding DNA: TGTGCCAGCTCACGGGACAACTCCGAAAAACTGTTTTTT.

This clonotype occurred many times. This rearrangement joins TRBV15 to TRBJ2-5; 11 bases line up with TRBD2. The CDR3 runs 16 residues. Losses at the gene ends were 1 base for V and 5 bases for J; bases not matched to a gene: 6. Germline V CDR1 and CDR2: LNHNV, YYDKDF (reference sequence). The CDR3 region is CATSRGTSGRSETQYF. The DNA of the CDR3 is TGTGCCACCAGCAGAGGTACTAGCGGGAGATCGGAGACCCAGTACTTC.

This clonotype was seen only a few times. This rearrangement joins TRBV6-5 to TRBJ2-1; 7 bases fit TRBD2. The CDR3 totals 15 residues. Losses at the gene ends were 0 bases for V and 9 bases for J; bases not matched to a gene: 8. Germline V gives CDR1 MNHEY, CDR2 SVGAGI. CDR3 DNA sequence: TGTGCCAGCAGTTACTCAGGGAGGGGTTTAGGTGAGCAGTTCTTC. It specifies CASSYSGRGLGEQFF.

This clonotype has just a few counts. The chain links TRBV5-1 to TRBJ2-1; D is ambiguous. V was shortened by 0 bases and J by 4 bases, with 11 bases between the two germline ends. The CDR3 spans 15 residues. The germline V gene encodes CDR1 SGHRS and CDR2 YFSETQ. In DNA, the CDR3 is TGCGCCAGCAGCTTGGAGGGCGGAAGGTACAATGAGCAGTTCTTC. Its protein product is CASSLEGGRYNEQFF.